This TCR beta chain was identified in a study of cytomegalovirus exposure and HLA in healthy donors. Study-level background: A prior analysis found roughly 100 million unique TCR beta sequences from around 180 million T cells. HLA-typed donors contributed some 87 million unique TCRs, which were held in an early data release.

Study-level points and caveats: Specificity of three CMV-associated chains for CMV antigens was verified in vitro. With later analysis, a missense DCLRE1C variant became linked to TCR beta V- and J-gene trimming.

Remarks on this clone: Its antigen is unknown.

V lost 8 bases and J lost 9; bases outside the gene matches: 9. The germline CDR1 and CDR2 sequences are SQVTM and ANQGSEA. The CDR3 contains 12 residues. Primers for the PCR totalled 60 Vbeta and 13 Jbeta. The method was immunoSEQ multiplex PCR; TCRdb's version includes in-frame clones alone and lacks a portion of them. This listing includes roughly 79,000 clones. Input material: PBMCs. The receptor comes from a young man in good health and CMV-seronegative. V and J are TRBV29-1 and TRBJ2-1, with 8 bases matching TRBD1. The CDR3 loop reads CSSTRGQGEQFF. DNA for the CDR3: TGCAGCTCGACCAGGGGGCAAGGTGAGCAGTTCTTC.